These T cell receptor beta chains were read from a single sample in a study of T cells after yellow fever vaccination. TCRdb used MiXCR to reprocess the 5' RACE reads, holding one entry per CDR3 protein. The top ten clones hold 15% of a sample with 500,000 to 650,000 distinct CDR3 sequences, approximately 13% of them seen once. This specimen consisted of PBMCs, obtained on the day of the yellow fever booster vaccination. These receptors were obtained from a man younger than 40 who received the YFV17D yellow fever vaccine. CDR3s leave out the opening cysteine and the closing phenylalanine or tryptophan. The order of the fields is CDR3 length, J gene, V gene, CDR3 protein.

14	TRBJ2-3	TRBV5-5	ASSPTGSFGTDTQY
13	TRBJ2-7	TRBV28	ASSGQGYRAYEQY
12	TRBJ2-7	TRBV7-2	ASSLGDSSREQY
11	TRBJ2-5	TRBV13	ASSITGAETQY
12	TRBJ2-1	TRBV11-3	ASSLQGGENEQF
10	TRBJ1-2	TRBV7-2	ASSLISHGYT
13	TRBJ2-1	TRBV3-1	ASSHSTGTPNEQF
11	TRBJ1-2	TRBV7-6	ASSPIRGYGYT
12	TRBJ2-1	TRBV20-1	SALLGSGRNEQF
12	TRBJ2-7	TRBV20-1	SARVPPGAYEQY
13	TRBJ2-1	TRBV20-1	SARERGDYLNEQF
13	TRBJ1-1	TRBV5-5	ASARPQGMNTEAF
11	TRBJ2-3	TRBV12-3/TRBV12-4	ASNGVLTDTQY
8	TRBJ2-3	TRBV20-1	SVTGDTQY
11	TRBJ2-5	TRBV12-3/TRBV12-4	ASRRTSGETQY
14	TRBJ1-4	TRBV20-1	SARGLMGQPNEKLF
14	TRBJ1-6	TRBV20-1	SAPGRVGSDNSPLH
19	TRBJ1-1	TRBV5-1	ASRATGQLIPPTRGRVEAF
11	TRBJ1-5	TRBV7-2	ASSRSLGEPQH
16	TRBJ2-5	TRBV5-6	ASSGGLGQGYKRMTQY
12	TRBJ2-7	TRBV4-3	ASSQGPSRGEQY
13	TRBJ2-2	TRBV10-3	AISELDRGTGELF
11	TRBJ2-1	TRBV20-1	SAPLDFYNEQF
12	TRBJ2-7	TRBV9	ASSGGQGGYEQY
14	TRBJ2-3	TRBV18	ASSPPTGVSTDTQY
15	TRBJ1-1	TRBV19	ASSPKAGQLGGTEAF
14	TRBJ2-1	TRBV4-2	ASSVGEGPSYNEQF
12	TRBJ1-6	TRBV27	ASSSLGGHSPLH
14	TRBJ2-1	TRBV20-1	SASPTNRLEGHEQF
13	TRBJ2-5	TRBV20-1	SASSAEGWGETQY
11	TRBJ1-2	TRBV20-1	SAYGQENYGYT
13	TRBJ2-1	TRBV10-3	AISDGGLSYNEQF
12	TRBJ2-1	TRBV3-1	ASSKDPGRDEQF
12	TRBJ1-4	TRBV9	ASSGRQGEEKLF
11	TRBJ2-1	TRBV4-3	ASSRGGGWEQF
11	TRBJ2-7	TRBV28	ASRVQDSYEQY
15	TRBJ2-5	TRBV5-4	ASSPTSGSRQQETQY